This TCR beta chain was sequenced for a study of human T cells and chemical hapten exposure (dated by TCRdb to the early 2020s). For the wider study: Libraries were combined into a pool for sequencing, and differences in TCR yield between samples came mainly from small differences in library volumes within the pool. From each blood RNA sample, both TCR alpha and TCR beta chains were sequenced. In alopecia patients, the study followed how the peripheral blood TCR repertoire changed in vivo over primary and secondary sensitization to diphenylcyclopropenone (DPC), a hapten. What the authors observed across the whole study: DPC sensitization did not change how many TCRs were above 1 in 1000 frequency, and no evidence was found of alterations in global repertoire structure. After repeated subsampling, changes were observed in the strength of the expansion versus patch-test correlation and in the threshold at which the correlation became significant.

The library was prepared using 5' RACE. The reads were generated on an Illumina MiSeq. During library preparation, unique molecular identifiers were attached to individual cDNA molecules so that TCRs could be counted in a quantitative, reproducible way. In the source study's methods: The median number of TCRs per sample was around 96,000, ranging from roughly 23,224 to 690,600. V, J and CDR3 annotation of the TCR reads was performed with the Decombinator software suite. Every sample was subsampled to the same number of TCRs (28,000) for the PS versus PT1 abundance plots. Expanded TCRs were defined as absent before sensitization and observed at least eight times at the 2-week time point. TCRdb trimmed the raw reads at Q25, called clones with MiXCR and kept productive beta chains. Rows with one shared CDR3 protein collapse into an entry with the most common genes and DNA. TCRdb's processing, not the authors', yielded these V and J calls. This sample has 120,000 to 150,000 distinct CDR3 sequences in its table, and about 4% of those were observed once. The biggest ten clones account for over 1.1% of the sample.

Total RNA was extracted from unfractionated whole blood collected in Tempus Blood RNA tubes. As TCR sequencing controls, five healthy volunteers were used, with blood taken at day 0, 2 weeks and 6 weeks. Many counts were recorded for this clonotype. The antigen it recognizes is unknown. Per-nucleotide qualities are absent, and no much larger clonotype sits a single base away. Spanning cysteine to phenylalanine, the CDR3 consists of 15 amino acids. Of the read, only the CDR3 DNA is kept; its 45 bases are in frame from base 1. Deletion took 4 bases off V and 8 bases off J, with a span of 17 bases between the germline ends. CDR1 and CDR2, per the germline V gene, are SGHTA and FQGNSA.

The receptor chain draws on TRBV7-2 and TRBJ1-4; the D gene is possibly TRBD1, with 5 bases matching. The sequence came from a female donor in good health. The CDR3 protein sequence reads: CASSSTGGVGEKLFF. In nucleotides, the sequence is TGTGCCAGCAGCTCAACGGGGGGGGTCGGCGAAAAACTGTTTTTT.